A selection of T cell receptor beta chains follows, all from one sample in a study of CD8+CD57+ T cells in acquired aplastic anemia. Using its own MiXCR run on the reads, TCRdb lists one record per CDR3 protein. The sample carries around 400,000 distinct CDR3 sequences, 60% to 80% recorded once. The sequencing sample was made of sorted CD4+, CD8+, or CD8+CD57+ T cells (not recorded which) from PBMCs. Receptor source: a human donor in good health, serving as a control. Both conserved end residues are part of each CDR3. The D gene is left open where the match is weak. Rows give clone size only sometimes, using once, few, many, or a class for an expanded clone.

>TRBV7-8|.|.|TRBJ2-1
TGTGCCAGCAGCTCCCCCGGTGTTAGTGTCCGTGAGCAGTTCTTC
CASSSPGVSVREQFF
>TRBV7-3|.|.|TRBJ1-1
TGCGCCAGCAGCTTAGGGGGTCCTACCTCTGAAGCTTTCTTT
CASSLGGPTSEAFF
>TRBV7-4|.|.|TRBJ1-5
TGTGCCAGCAGCGTACAGGGACTGACAGATACGCAGCATTTT
CASSVQGLTDTQHF
>TRBV10-3|.|TRBD1|TRBJ1-2
TGTGCCGTCAGTGGGACAGGGGGCTACAACTATGGCTACACCTTC
CAVSGTGGYNYGYTF
>TRBV7-8|.|TRBD1|TRBJ1-1
TGTGCCAGCAGCGAAGGTTCGACAGGGACTGAAGCTTTCTTT
CASSEGSTGTEAFF
>TRBV7-2|.|.|TRBJ1-1
TGTGCCATCAGCATGGTCCAGGCGACGAACACTGAAGCTTTCTTT
CAISMVQATNTEAFF
>TRBV10-3|once|.|TRBJ1-2
TGTGCCATCAGTGAGCCCGACAGAGGCTATGGCTACACCTTC
CAISEPDRGYGYTF
>TRBV7-7|many|TRBD1|TRBJ1-1
TGTGCTAGCAGCCCTCCTGGACAGGGTGCAAGTGAAGCTTTCTTT
CASSPPGQGASEAFF
>TRBV20-1|many|.|TRBJ2-7
TGCAGTGCTAGAGATGACAGGCTAGTAACCGGCGAGCAGTACTTC
CSARDDRLVTGEQYF
>TRBV29-1|.|.|TRBJ1-6
TGCAGCGCTACTGGCACAGATTCACCCCTCCACTTT
CSATGTDSPLHF
>TRBV9|.|.|TRBJ1-1
TGTGCCAGCAACGTGGGGCAGGGATATTCCTCCACGGAAGCTTTCTTT
CASNVGQGYSSTEAFF
>TRBV11-3|.|.|TRBJ2-5
TGTGCCAGCAGCTTAGCGGCGTTGGCGAGGGGGCAAGAGACCCAGTACTTC
CASSLAALARGQETQYF
>TRBV19|many|.|TRBJ1-2
TGTGCCAGTAGTATCCCTCAGACTGATTATGGCTACACCTTC
CASSIPQTDYGYTF
>TRBV20-1|once|TRBD2|TRBJ2-5
TGCAGTGTAAACCGTTGGGGGGGGAGGCAAGAGACCCAGTACTTC
CSVNRWGGRQETQYF
>TRBV12-3/TRBV12-4|.|.|TRBJ1-1
TGTGCCAGCAGCTTTGGCCAGCGTGCTGAAGCTTTCTTT
CASSFGQRAEAFF
>TRBV7-2|.|.|TRBJ2-3
TGTGCCAGCAGCTCAAACAGGGATACGCAGTATTTT
CASSSNRDTQYF
>TRBV7-8|many|.|TRBJ1-2
TGTGCCAGCAGCTTAGCCCAAGAAGGTGGCTACACCTTC
CASSLAQEGGYTF
>TRBV6-5|.|TRBD1|TRBJ1-2
TGTGCCCCAGGGGGCAGGGCGGGAGATGGCTACACCTTC
CAPGGRAGDGYTF
>TRBV5-1|many|.|TRBJ1-2
TGCGCCAGCAGCTTGGGCTTGGGGGTGAGCTATGGCTACACCTTC
CASSLGLGVSYGYTF
>TRBV5-5|.|.|TRBJ1-1
TGTGCCAGCAGCGTAGGATCAGGGAGAGGCACTGAAGCTTTCTTT
CASSVGSGRGTEAFF
>TRBV7-3|.|.|TRBJ2-7
TGTGCCGGCAACCTCTGGAACAGGGGGGGCGAGCAGTACTTC
CAGNLWNRGGEQYF
>TRBV7-2|.|.|TRBJ1-2
TGTGCCAGCAGCGCAGAGACCCGGAGCACAGGTGGCTACACCTTC
CASSAETRSTGGYTF
>TRBV4-3|.|TRBD2|TRBJ2-1
TGCGCCAGCAGCCCGGGGACTAGCCCATACAATGAGCAGTTCTTC
CASSPGTSPYNEQFF
>TRBV11-1|.|.|TRBJ2-1
TGTGCCAGCAGCACCGGAGCGGGCTCTTACAATGAGCAGTTCTTC
CASSTGAGSYNEQFF
>TRBV2|.|.|TRBJ2-7
TGTGCCAGCAGACAGGGTGAGAACACCGGGGAGCTGTACTTC
CASRQGENTGELYF
>TRBV29-1|many|TRBD2|TRBJ2-1
TGCAGCGGACTAGCGTATTCCTACAATGAGCAGTTCTTC
CSGLAYSYNEQFF
>TRBV20-1|many|.|TRBJ2-7
TGCAGTGCTAGATCGAATCCCGCCTACGAGCAGTACTTC
CSARSNPAYEQYF
>TRBV24-1|.|.|TRBJ2-7
TGTGCCACCAGTGATTTAAAGGACTCCTACGTGGCGCAGTACTTC
CATSDLKDSYVAQYF
>TRBV20-1|.|.|TRBJ1-5
TGCAGTGCCGATGGAAGGACTAGCGGGGAGCCCCAGCATTTT
CSADGRTSGEPQHF
>TRBV10-3|.|.|TRBJ1-5
TGTGCCATCCGGCAGGCTGTGAGCACAGATCCGCAGCATTTT
CAIRQAVSTDPQHF
>TRBV6-6|once|.|TRBJ1-5
TGCGCCAGCACCCATCCTAGCAATCAGCCCCAGCATTTT
CASTHPSNQPQHF
>TRBV13|.|TRBD2|TRBJ2-5
TGTGCCAGCAGCTTGGGCGGGGGACACCAAGAGACCCAGTACTTC
CASSLGGGHQETQYF
>TRBV4-1|many|.|TRBJ1-3
TGCGCCAGCAGCCAAGATTCGGGGTACGGAAACACCATATATTTT
CASSQDSGYGNTIYF